This record covers a single T cell receptor (beta chain). Its antigen is currently not known. No base qualities exist here, and no much larger clone lies one base off it. Between the V and J ends, shortened by 3 bases and 0 bases respectively, the junction contains 8 bases. The CDR1 and CDR2 encoded by the germline V gene are SGHVS and FQNEAQ. The CDR3, from cysteine to phenylalanine, totals 14 residues. The only DNA kept is the CDR3, 42 bases in frame from the first base. At diagnosis, peripheral blood, uninvolved tumor-adjacent lung and tumor were collected and were preserved as a mix of fresh-frozen and FFPE material. For TCR repertoire profiling, blood samples were analyzed as peripheral blood mononuclear cells. This record comes from a study of T cells in localized non-small cell lung cancer (TCRdb year 2020). For context, the study as a whole: The study analyzed T cell repertoires of approximately 240 early-stage NSCLC patients, comparing tumors and uninvolved tumor-adjacent lungs. All 220 or so NSCLC patients in the cohort were treatment-naive and had localized lung tumors that were resected. A mean age of around 66 years was recorded for the NSCLC patients, of whom under 150 were male and 90 to 110 were female. Broader findings and caveats from the paper: A median of roughly 50 of the top 100 tumor clones turned up in the paired uninvolved adjacent lung, and 28 of those clones also ranked among the top 100 of that same adjacent lung. Because of the exploratory design, TCR variables were selected using unadjusted p-values without false-discovery rate correction. Because multi-region tumor sequencing was not performed, intratumor heterogeneity could not be ruled out. Uninvolved tumor-adjacent lung showed the highest T cell clonality, higher than tumor, which suggests more focused antigenic responses in the uninvolved tumor-adjacent lung. Longer overall survival was associated with higher T cell density in blood, whereas shorter survival was associated with higher clonality in adjacent lung.

TCR beta CDR3 regions were sequenced from DNA using the immunoSEQ Assay. As for how the authors treated the data: T cell density was computed as TCR beta template counts normalized to usable DNA estimated by amplifying housekeeping genes. Richness was estimated using the preseqR package, with extrapolation to 400,000 templates for PBMC samples and to 120,000 templates for tissue samples. Clonality was taken to be one minus Pielou's evenness. Tissue-enriched TCRs were identified by differential abundance testing using productive amino-acid clonotypes, minimum total count 5 and alpha 0.1. The Jaccard Index and the Morisita Overlap Index were used to measure repertoire overlap between compartments. GLIPH grouped TCR beta CDR3s together with public tetramer-defined viral CDR3s, and a viral motif had to include at least three viral sequences and also show V-gene enrichment. TCRdb re-hosts the immuneACCESS table, in-frame sequences only. Its copies lack some clones; in the studies checked, an unresolved V gene accounts for under half of them, and the cause for the rest is not known. The V and J calls and the clone size are those of that table, but D and trimming were determined from the DNA. This sample lists about 8,000 clones; 87% were detected once. The ten largest make up about 30% of the sample.

The sample in question was peripheral blood, obtained before any cancer treatment. The sequence joins TRBV7-8 to TRBJ1-1, with the D gene call left open. The TCR originated in a male donor at least 60 years old with stage III lung adenocarcinoma. The DNA sequence follows: TGTGCCAGCAGCTTGGAGGGCATGAACACTGAAGCTTTCTTT. This encodes CASSLEGMNTEAFF.